The rows below give T cell receptor beta chains drawn from one sample of a study of blood T cells in healthy people across ages. TCRdb itself ran the 5' RACE reads through MiXCR, one entry per CDR3 protein. This sample carries approximately 940,000 distinct CDR3 sequences, around 48% of them seen once, and the ten largest clones take roughly 13%. Specimen: blood. The receptors shown here come from a man aged 25 to 40 in good health. CDR3s include the opening cysteine and the closing phenylalanine or tryptophan. The order of the fields is D gene, V gene, J gene, clone size, CDR3 DNA, CDR3 protein. The D gene is left open where the match is weak. For some rows the clone size is stated as once, few or many, or as a class when expanded; others skip it.

NA	TRBV20-1	TRBJ2-2	NA	TGCAGTGCTAGAGATCGGGGACGGCCTCGAGGGGGGGAGCTGTTTTTT	CSARDRGRPRGGELFF
TRBD2	TRBV5-1	TRBJ2-1	few	TGCGCCAGCAGCTTGGGAGGGCTAGCGGGGGAACAGAATGAGCAGTTCTTC	CASSLGGLAGEQNEQFF
NA	TRBV11-2	TRBJ1-1	NA	TGTGCCAGCAGCCCTCCGGCAGGGTCCATGAACACTGAAGCTTTCTTT	CASSPPAGSMNTEAFF
NA	TRBV20-1	TRBJ2-3	NA	TGCAGTGCTAGAGGGACAATCGGGACAGATACGCAGTATTTT	CSARGTIGTDTQYF
TRBD2	TRBV11-1	TRBJ2-3	NA	TGTGCCAGCAGTGCGAAGCGGGGGGGAACAGATACGCAGTATTTT	CASSAKRGGTDTQYF
NA	TRBV29-1	TRBJ2-7	many	TGCAGCGTTTCGGACAGCTCCTACGAGCAGTACTTC	CSVSDSSYEQYF
NA	TRBV6-1	TRBJ1-5	few	TGTGCCAGCAGTGTAGGGGACAACAATCAGCCCCAGCATTTT	CASSVGDNNQPQHF
TRBD1	TRBV12-3/TRBV12-4	TRBJ2-1	NA	TGTGCCAGCAGTTTATCCCCGACAGGGGTCAATGAGCAGTTCTTC	CASSLSPTGVNEQFF
TRBD2	TRBV6-2/TRBV6-3	TRBJ2-3	NA	TGTGCCAGCGGTCCACTAGCGACGCAGTATTTT	CASGPLATQYF
TRBD1	TRBV6-6	TRBJ1-2	NA	TGTGCCAGCAGTACCAGGGGGGACTATGGCTACACCTTC	CASSTRGDYGYTF
NA	TRBV7-2	TRBJ1-4	NA	TGTGCCAGCAGCTTTACGGCCACTACGCCCGCAACTAATGAAAAACTGTTTTTT	CASSFTATTPATNEKLFF
NA	TRBV20-1	TRBJ1-1	few	TGCAGTGTAAGGGTTTCGAACACTGAAGCTTTCTTT	CSVRVSNTEAFF